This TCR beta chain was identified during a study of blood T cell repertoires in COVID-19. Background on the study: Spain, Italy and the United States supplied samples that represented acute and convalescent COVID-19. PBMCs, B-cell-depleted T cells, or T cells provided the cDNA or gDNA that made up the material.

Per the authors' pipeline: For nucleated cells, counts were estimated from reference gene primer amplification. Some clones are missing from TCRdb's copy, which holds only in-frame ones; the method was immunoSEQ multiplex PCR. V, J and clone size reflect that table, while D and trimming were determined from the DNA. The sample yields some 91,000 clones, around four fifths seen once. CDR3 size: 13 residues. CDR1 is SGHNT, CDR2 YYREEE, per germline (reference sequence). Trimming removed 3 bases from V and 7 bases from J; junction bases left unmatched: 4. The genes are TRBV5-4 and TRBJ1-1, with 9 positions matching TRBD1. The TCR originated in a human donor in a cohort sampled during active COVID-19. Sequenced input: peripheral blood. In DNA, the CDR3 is TGTGCCAGCAGCTGGACAGGGGATCGTGAAGCTTTCTTT. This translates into CASSWTGDREAFF.